These 16 T cell receptor beta chains came from one sample sequenced in a study of T cell changes during pregnancy in multiple sclerosis. Produced via immunoSEQ multiplex PCR; TCRdb's table is partial and in-frame only. This table has some 37,000 clones, just over 85% appearing once. Sample: CD4+ T cells from peripheral blood mononuclear cells, taken before pregnancy. These receptors were obtained from a female donor with multiple sclerosis, enrolled in a pregnancy study.

V is TRBV6-5 and J is TRBJ2-4; D is undetermined. The CDR3 runs to 14 residues. Germline-derived CDR1 and CDR2 are MNHEY and SVGAGI. V was pared by 2 bases and J by 1 base, with 6 bases between. The CDR3 loop reads CASSYGWAKNIQYF. The CDR3 DNA reads TGTGCCAGCAGTTACGGCTGGGCCAAAAACATTCAGTACTTC.

The gene calls are TRBV5-1 and TRBJ2-3; 7 bases are a match to TRBD2. Trimming cost V 3 bases and J 3 bases; bases outside gene matches: 10. This CDR3 has 16 amino acids. Germline CDR1 reads SGHRS; CDR2 reads YFSETQ. As DNA, the CDR3 is TGCGCCAGCAGCTACGAAGCGGGGATCCAGACAGATACGCAGTATTTT. This sequence encodes CASSYEAGIQTDTQYF.

This chain connects TRBV19 to TRBJ2-1; D possibly corresponds to TRBD1 (6 bases). CDR3 length: 15 residues. Germline V gives CDR1 LNHDA, CDR2 SQIVND (reference sequence). V lost 3 bases and J 6 bases, leaving 15 bases between the germline ends. Written as DNA, the CDR3 is TGTGCCAGTAGTATTGGTCAGGGGAGAATCAATGAGCAGTTCTTC. Translated: CASSIGQGRINEQFF.

The CDR3 is CASSHGDLLRANEKLFF. The CDR3 region has the DNA TGTGCCAGCAGCCACGGAGACCTACTCCGTGCTAATGAAAAACTGTTTTTT. The chain joins TRBV14 to TRBJ1-4; D gene uncertain. V dropped 3 bases and J dropped 3 bases, with 17 bases sitting between them. CDR1 SGHDN and CDR2 FVKESK come from the germline V gene. There are 17 residues in the CDR3.

This clone was seen only a few times. The V call is TRBV18, the J call TRBJ1-1; perhaps TRBD1 as D (6 bases). The CDR3 has 12 amino acids. V was trimmed by 2 bases and J by 7 bases, leaving 8 bases between them. CDR1 is KGHSH and CDR2 is LQKENI in the germline V gene. CDR3 DNA: TGTGCCAGCTCACCATTACAGGGTGAAGCTTTCTTT. This codes for CASSPLQGEAFF. Supplemented by reference TRBV18 and TRBJ1-1, the full variable domain reads NAGVMQNPRHLVRRRGQEARLRCSPMKGHSHVYWYRQLPEEGLKFMVYLQKENIIDESGMPKERFSAEFPKEGPSILRIQQVVRGDSAAYFCASSPLQGEAFFGQGTRLTVV.

The rearrangement joins TRBV18 to TRBJ2-5; TRBD1 aligns across 10 bases. The CDR3 has 15 amino acids. The ends lost 3 bases at V and 7 bases at J; junction bases unmatched: 8. Germline CDR1 and CDR2: KGHSH and LQKENI. The CDR3 protein is CASSPGQGVIGTQYF. In DNA form, the CDR3 reads TGTGCCAGCTCACCCGGACAGGGGGTAATTGGGACCCAGTACTTC.

Comment on this clone: The identical CDR3 is also encoded by other nucleotide sequences in the sample. The V gene is TRBV28, the J gene TRBJ2-5; a weak D match, TRBD1 (6 bases). CDR1 is MDHEN, CDR2 SYDVKM, per germline. Trimming pared 2 bases from V and 2 bases from J, leaving 9 bases between. The CDR3 length is 14 residues. CDR3 amino acids: CASSLAGQQETQYF. The CDR3 DNA reads TGTGCCAGCAGTTTAGCCGGACAGCAAGAGACCCAGTACTTC.

The V call is TRBV19, the J call TRBJ1-1, with TRBD1 identical over 7 bases. The CDR3 runs to 14 residues. Germline CDR1 reads LNHDA; CDR2 reads SQIVND (reference sequence). V dropped 3 bases and J dropped 3; count of bases not matched to a gene: 4. The CDR3 here is CASSMIDRDTEAFF. The DNA of the CDR3 is TGTGCCAGTAGTATGATTGACAGGGACACTGAAGCTTTCTTT.

This chain joins TRBV27 and TRBJ2-7, with D tentatively TRBD2 (5 bases). Germline V gives CDR1 MNHEY, CDR2 SMNVEV (reference sequence). Trimming stripped 6 bases from V and 3 bases from J, with 21 bases between. CDR3 size: 16 residues. The CDR3 DNA sequence: TGTGCCAGCAGCCCCCCTTCCCCCCCTGACTACTACGAGCAGTACTTC. It yields the protein CASSPPSPPDYYEQYF.

The chain combines TRBV2 with TRBJ1-5; possible D gene TRBD1, 5 bases. The CDR3 totals 15 residues. Germline V lookup: CDR1 SNHLY, CDR2 FYNNEI. Trimming removed 4 bases from V and 5 bases from J, with 15 bases in between. CDR3 sequence: CASSGIQGTDQPQHF. The CDR3 coding sequence is TGTGCCAGCAGTGGGATTCAGGGTACCGATCAGCCCCAGCATTTT.

This CDR3 is CASSVRVRVRGEQETQYF. As DNA, the CDR3 is TGTGCCAGCAGCGTGAGGGTTCGTGTCAGGGGAGAGCAAGAGACCCAGTACTTC. The V call is TRBV7-2, the J call TRBJ2-5; D might be TRBD1 (6 bases). The length of the CDR3 is 18 residues. V was cut by 5 bases and J by 2 bases, with 24 bases left in between. Germline V gives CDR1 SGHTA, CDR2 FQGNSA.

This clone has just one count. This sequence joins TRBV5-6 and TRBJ1-5, with D tentatively TRBD1 (5 bases). V was shortened by 2 bases and J by 0 bases, with 6 bases between the two germline ends. The CDR3 is made up of 14 amino acids. The germline gives CDR1 SGHDT, CDR2 YYEEEE. The DNA of the CDR3 is TGTGCCAGCAGCTTTACAGGTAGCAATCAGCCCCAGCATTTT. This codes for CASSFTGSNQPQHF.

By frequency in the sample, this clone is medium-sized. Other DNA sequences in this specimen translate into the identical CDR3. The V gene is TRBV29-1, the J gene TRBJ1-5; TRBD1 aligns across 7 bases. V trimming: 4 bases; J trimming: 0 bases; junction bases outside the gene matches: 9. CDR3 size: 16 residues. The V gene's germline CDR1 is SQVTM and CDR2 ANQGSEA. In DNA form, the CDR3 reads TGCAGCGTTGCCCAGGGGGTAGGTAATAGCAATCAGCCCCAGCATTTT. Translation: CSVAQGVGNSNQPQHF.

This sequence joins TRBV29-1 and TRBJ2-5; weak D call: TRBD2 (5 bases). Germline values: CDR1 SQVTM, CDR2 ANQGSEA. The CDR3 is made up of 17 amino acids. Trimming cost V 3 bases and J 2 bases, with 22 bases left between them. CDR3 region: CSVDGLVKSSGQETQYF. CDR3 DNA: TGCAGCGTTGATGGGCTAGTTAAATCGTCGGGACAAGAGACCCAGTACTTC.

The chain carries TRBV19 and TRBJ2-3, with 9 positions matching TRBD1. Trimming at V came to 5 bases and at J to 3 bases, leaving 6 bases not matched to a gene. This CDR3 has 15 residues. Germline loops: CDR1 LNHDA, CDR2 SQIVND (reference sequence). CDR3 loop: CASSLRDRATDTQYF. In DNA, the CDR3 is TGTGCCAGTAGTCTCCGGGACAGGGCAACAGATACGCAGTATTTT.

J is TRBJ1-3 and V is TRBV19; D is unresolved. Germline V gene lookup returns CDR1 LNHDA and CDR2 SQIVND (reference sequence). CDR3 length equals 16 residues. With 3 bases removed from V and 0 bases from J, the gap between germline ends came to 12 bases. The CDR3 spells CASSIVPQYSGNTIYF. DNA of the CDR3: TGTGCCAGTAGTATCGTTCCCCAGTACTCTGGAAACACCATATATTTT.